Listed here are 28 T cell receptor beta chains from one sample, sequenced in a study of CD8+ T cells in alopecia areata. This sample's treatment: oral pan-JAK inhibitor, 5-10 mg twice daily. Sequencing relied on a cDNA template that was reverse transcribed from extracted RNA. Clones were sequenced by immunoSEQ multiplex PCR, and TCRdb holds only the in-frame ones, with some missing. The sample has some 220,000 clones, about three fifths seen once; the top ten hold roughly 1.4%. The sequencing used CD4+ T cells sorted from blood, collected at week 4, from a patient treated with tofacitinib. All receptors derive from a human donor with alopecia areata.

This clone was detected once. The rearrangement joins TRBV27 to TRBJ1-6; D not resolved. Trimming stripped 2 bases from V and 0 bases from J, with 5 bases between. In germline, CDR1 is MNHEY, CDR2 SMNVEV (reference sequence). The CDR3 sequence is 15 residues long. For the CDR3, the DNA is TGTGCCAGCAGTTTAGCGAGCTCCTATAATTCACCCCTCCACTTT. This sequence encodes CASSLASSYNSPLHF.

The chain couples TRBV29-1 to TRBJ1-1; no definite D call. CDR3 length: 11 amino acids. The germline gives CDR1 SQVTM, CDR2 ANQGSEA. The V gene lost 8 bases and the J gene lost 0 bases, with 7 bases spanning the gap. The CDR3 reads CSLTLNTEAFF. The CDR3 nucleotides are TGCAGCCTCACGCTGAACACTGAAGCTTTCTTT.

This clone was picked up a small number of times. This rearrangement joins TRBV6-5 to TRBJ1-6; D remains unclear. Germline V gene sequence: CDR1 MNHEY, CDR2 SVGAGI. The length of the CDR3 is 14 residues. Deletions cut 6 bases from V and 12 bases from J, with 18 bases between. The CDR3 loop is CASRPQWASEPLHF. The DNA for the CDR3 is TGTGCCAGCAGACCTCAGTGGGCATCTGAACCCCTCCACTTT.

The J gene is TRBJ2-6, the V gene TRBV19, with unresolved D. CDR1 is LNHDA, CDR2 SQIVND, per germline (reference sequence). Trimming removed 1 base from V and 0 bases from J, with 13 bases in between. CDR3 length: 18 residues. The CDR3: CASSIVPSLFSGANVLTF. The CDR3 DNA reads TGTGCCAGTAGTATAGTCCCCAGCCTCTTCTCTGGGGCCAACGTCCTGACTTTC.

This chain joins TRBV29-1 and TRBJ2-7; maybe TRBD1 (5 bases). The CDR3 is 9 amino acids. Germline V lookup: CDR1 SQVTM, CDR2 ANQGSEA. The CDR3 protein is CRTWTEQYF. The CDR3 region has the DNA TGCAGAACTTGGACAGAGCAGTACTTC.

The chain joins TRBV7-2 to TRBJ1-2; the match to TRBD1 covers 7 bases. The germline V gene has CDR1 SGHTA and CDR2 FQGNSA. J lost 6 bases, V lost 4 bases, and 14 bases had no gene match. The CDR3 has 16 residues. The CDR3 here is CASSWGGGQVQDGYTF. As DNA, the CDR3 is TGTGCCAGCAGCTGGGGGGGTGGACAGGTTCAGGATGGCTACACCTTC.

This clone was picked up a small number of times. The J gene is TRBJ2-1, the V gene TRBV27; 10 nucleotides match TRBD2. CDR3 size: 16 residues. CDR1 and CDR2 (germline): MNHEY, SMNVEV (reference sequence). Trimming at V came to 5 bases and at J to 3 bases, leaving 7 bases not matched to a gene. The CDR3 is CASSPLLAGSYNEQFF. The CDR3, as DNA: TGTGCCAGCAGTCCCTTACTAGCGGGAAGCTACAATGAGCAGTTCTTC.

The chain uses TRBV2 and TRBJ1-5, with a possible D match to TRBD1 (6 bases). Trimming shortened V by 5 bases and J by 0 bases, and 14 bases separated the two germline ends. The CDR3 has 16 residues. Germline values: CDR1 SNHLY, CDR2 FYNNEI. In DNA, the CDR3 is TGTGCCAGCAGTCAATACAGGGACTATAGCAATCAGCCCCAGCATTTT. This encodes CASSQYRDYSNQPQHF. Full variable domain (rest looked up from reference TRBV2 and TRBJ1-5): EPEVTQTPSHQVTQMGQEVILRCVPISNHLYFYWYRQILGQKVEFLVSFYNNEISEKSEIFDDQFSVERPDGSNFTLKIRSTKLEDSAMYFCASSQYRDYSNQPQHFGDGTRLSIL.

The chain has TRBV27 and TRBJ2-4, with D possibly TRBD1 on 5 matching bases. CDR3 size: 19 residues. The germline V gene encodes CDR1 MNHEY and CDR2 SMNVEV (reference sequence). V was clipped by 0 bases and J by 2 bases, with 20 bases between them. The CDR3 nucleotides are TGTGCCAGCAGTTTATCCTTTATTGACAGCTCCCCTTCCAAAAACATTCAGTACTTC. Amino acids: CASSLSFIDSSPSKNIQYF.

The sample holds a few counts of this clone. The CDR3 coding sequence is TGTGCCAGCACCCTAACTAGCGGGGGACTTTCCTACGAGCAGTACTTC. Translated: CASTLTSGGLSYEQYF. The chain has TRBV6-6 and TRBJ2-7; 11 bases are a match to TRBD2. Germline CDR1 reads MNHNY; CDR2 reads SVGAGI (reference sequence). The length of the CDR3 is 16 residues. J was trimmed by 1 base and V by 7 bases; bases with no gene match: 9.

This chain links TRBV29-1 with TRBJ2-7, with 9 bases lining up with TRBD1. This CDR3 is built from 15 residues. Looked up from germline, CDR1 is SQVTM and CDR2 is ANQGSEA. The trim removed 3 bases at V and 7 bases at J, leaving 13 bases unmatched. In DNA form, the CDR3 reads TGCAGCGTTGATTTGGCGGACAGGGGTTCGGAAGAGCAGTACTTC. Translating gives CSVDLADRGSEEQYF.

The V call is TRBV18, the J call TRBJ2-5; a weak D match, TRBD1 (5 bases). The V gene lost 6 bases and the J gene lost 2 bases, with 7 bases spanning the gap. CDR3 length: 12 amino acids. Germline V lookup: CDR1 KGHSH, CDR2 LQKENI. CDR3 sequence reads: CASSDRQETQYF. The CDR3 DNA sequence: TGTGCCAGCTCCGACAGACAAGAGACCCAGTACTTC.

This clone showed up just once. The chain combines TRBV27 with TRBJ1-2; D is perhaps TRBD1 (5 bases). Trimming shortened V by 3 bases and J by 4 bases, and 9 bases separated the two germline ends. Germline V gene lookup returns CDR1 MNHEY and CDR2 SMNVEV (reference sequence). This CDR3 is 13 amino acids long. The CDR3 nucleotides read TGTGCCAGCAGTTTGAGGGGTGGCTATGGCTACACCTTC. It codes for CASSLRGGYGYTF.

This rearrangement joins TRBV5-1 to TRBJ2-5; no reliable D call. This CDR3 is built from 14 residues. V lost 4 bases, J lost 5 bases, and 15 bases lay in between. Looked up from germline, CDR1 is SGHRS and CDR2 is YFSETQ. The CDR3 is CASSRPGQQETQYF. CDR3 coding DNA: TGCGCCAGCAGCAGACCGGGTCAACAGGAGACCCAGTACTTC.

The V and J genes are TRBV29-1 and TRBJ1-1; possible D gene TRBD1, 6 bases. The CDR3 is 12 amino acids. Germline V gene sequence: CDR1 SQVTM, CDR2 ANQGSEA. Trimming pared 7 bases from V and 0 bases from J, leaving 9 bases between. CDR3 protein: CSGTVMNTEAFF. CDR3 bases: TGCAGCGGGACAGTGATGAACACTGAAGCTTTCTTT.

The chain combines TRBV29-1 with TRBJ2-4; 9 nucleotides agree with TRBD1. The V segment lost 7 bases and the J segment 1 base; nucleotides outside the gene matches: 5. Germline assignment: CDR1 SQVTM and CDR2 ANQGSEA. This CDR3 has 14 residues. CDR3 region: CSAGTGRAKNIQYF. The CDR3 coding sequence is TGCAGCGCCGGGACAGGGCGGGCCAAAAACATTCAGTACTTC.

This clone was counted only a few times. In DNA, the CDR3 is TGTGCCGGCCGGGACTCGCCGAACACCGGGGAGCTGTTTTTT. Translating it yields CAGRDSPNTGELFF. The chain recombines TRBV2 with TRBJ2-2; TRBD2 might be the D (6 bases). Trimming took 11 bases from V and 0 from J, leaving 13 bases between them. The CDR3 runs to 14 residues. CDR1 SNHLY and CDR2 FYNNEI come from the germline V gene.

This chain uses TRBV29-1 with TRBJ2-3; unclear D gene. CDR1 and CDR2 (germline): SQVTM, ANQGSEA. CDR3 length equals 10 residues. The V end was cut by 8 bases, the J end by 2 bases, with 5 bases between. CDR3 protein: CSSYTDTQYF. The CDR3 region has the DNA TGCAGCTCCTACACAGATACGCAGTATTTT.

The chain uses TRBV7-6 and TRBJ2-1; tentative D call: TRBD1 (5 bases). Germline values: CDR1 SGHVS, CDR2 FNYEAQ. V was pared by 5 bases and J by 0 bases, with 17 bases between. The CDR3 has 17 residues. The CDR3 sequence: CASSHSWGPFSYNEQFF. The CDR3 coding sequence is TGTGCCAGCAGCCATAGTTGGGGCCCCTTCTCCTACAATGAGCAGTTCTTC.

The chain carries TRBV30 and TRBJ2-7; D is possibly TRBD1 (6 bases). Germline V gene data show CDR1 as GTSNPN and CDR2 as SVGIG (reference sequence). V shed 5 bases and J shed 3 bases, with 17 bases lying between them. The CDR3 covers 14 residues. The CDR3 loop is CAWSQGRLDYEQYF. The CDR3 coding sequence is TGTGCCTGGTCACAGGGAAGGCTGGACTACGAGCAGTACTTC. The variable domain in full, completed from reference TRBV30 and TRBJ2-7, reads SQTIHQWPATLVQPVGSPLSLECTVEGTSNPNLYWYRQAAGRGLQLLFYSVGIGQISSEVPQNLSASRPQDRQFILSSKKLLLSDSGFYLCAWSQGRLDYEQYFGPGTRLTVT.

This clone has just a few counts. One junction end does not reproduce the germline sequence, and a read error may be involved. The chain combines TRBV19 with TRBJ1-5; D not certain. The CDR3 runs to 16 residues. In germline, CDR1 is LNHDA, CDR2 SQIVND (reference sequence). The CDR3 here is CASSIIGRPSDQPQHF. As DNA, the CDR3 is TGTGCCAGTAGTATTATTGGGAGACCTAGCGATCAGCCCCAGCATTTT. Drawing the rest from reference TRBV19 and TRBJ1-5, the complete variable domain is DGGITQSPKYLFRKEGQNVTLSCEQNLNHDAMYWYRQDPGQGLRLIYYSQIVNDFQKGDIAEGYSVSREKKESFPLTVTSAQKNPTAFYLCASSIIGRPSDQPQHFGDGTRLSIL.

The chain couples TRBV27 to TRBJ2-7; TRBD2 matches 7 bases. With 5 bases clipped from V and 3 bases from J, the junction kept 7 bases outside the gene matches. Germline assignment: CDR1 MNHEY and CDR2 SMNVEV (reference sequence). The CDR3 extends over 14 amino acids. The DNA of the CDR3 is TGTGCCAGCAGTCCCGAACAGCGGGGCTACGAGCAGTACTTC. Translated: CASSPEQRGYEQYF.

V gene TRBV25-1 combines with J gene TRBJ2-7; D ambiguous. V dropped 4 bases and J dropped 7 bases, with 8 bases sitting between them. CDR3 size: 11 residues. Germline CDR1 is MGHDK and CDR2 is SYGVNS. The CDR3 spells CASSGHSEQYF. Here the CDR3 DNA reads TGTGCCAGCAGTGGCCACAGTGAGCAGTACTTC.

The V call is TRBV7-2, the J call TRBJ2-7; 7 bases fit TRBD2. The CDR3 spans 12 residues. Trimming took 3 bases from V and 8 from J; bases not matched to a gene: 4. The V gene's germline CDR1 is SGHTA and CDR2 FQGNSA. CDR3 DNA: TGTGCCAGCAGCTTGGGGGGGACGAAGCAGTACTTC. Protein product: CASSLGGTKQYF. The full variable domain, completed using reference TRBV7-2 and TRBJ2-7, is GAGVSQSPSNKVTEKGKDVELRCDPISGHTALYWYRQSLGQGLEFLIYFQGNSAPDKSGLPSDRFSAERTGGSVSTLTIQRTQQEDSAVYLCASSLGGTKQYFGPGTRLTVT.

A few counts support this clone. A clone one base away is much larger, so this may be a read error. The chain recombines TRBV9 with TRBJ1-1; D is uncertain. This CDR3 spans 11 amino acids. Germline CDR1 SGDLS, CDR2 YYNGEE. The V and J ends lost 4 bases and 3 bases respectively, with 4 bases between them. The CDR3, as DNA: TGTGCCAGCAGCCTGGACACTGAAGCTTTCTTT. Protein: CASSLDTEAFF.

For the CDR3, the DNA is TGTGCCTGGAATTCGGTAGAGACCCAGTACTTC. Amino acid sequence: CAWNSVETQYF. The chain is built from TRBV30 and TRBJ2-5, with no clear D. V was pared by 4 bases and J by 4 bases, with 7 bases between. The CDR3 has 11 amino acids. Germline-derived CDR1 and CDR2 are GTSNPN and SVGIG (reference sequence).

V is TRBV7-2 and J is TRBJ2-7; D remains unclear. This CDR3 spans 13 amino acids. Germline V gives CDR1 SGHTA, CDR2 FQGNSA. The V end lost 5 bases, the J end lost 4 bases, and 12 bases lay between the germline ends. The CDR3 region is CASSTYTSYEQYF. CDR3 nucleotide sequence: TGTGCCAGCAGCACTTATACGAGTTACGAGCAGTACTTC.

The V gene is TRBV29-1, the J gene TRBJ2-2, with D possibly matching TRBD1 (6 bases). CDR3 length: 13 amino acids. Germline assignment: CDR1 SQVTM and CDR2 ANQGSEA. V was clipped by 2 bases and J by 8 bases, with 12 bases between them. In DNA, the CDR3 is TGCAGCGTTGAATGGGCCAGGGGAGGGGAGCTGTTTTTT. Translating it yields CSVEWARGGELFF.